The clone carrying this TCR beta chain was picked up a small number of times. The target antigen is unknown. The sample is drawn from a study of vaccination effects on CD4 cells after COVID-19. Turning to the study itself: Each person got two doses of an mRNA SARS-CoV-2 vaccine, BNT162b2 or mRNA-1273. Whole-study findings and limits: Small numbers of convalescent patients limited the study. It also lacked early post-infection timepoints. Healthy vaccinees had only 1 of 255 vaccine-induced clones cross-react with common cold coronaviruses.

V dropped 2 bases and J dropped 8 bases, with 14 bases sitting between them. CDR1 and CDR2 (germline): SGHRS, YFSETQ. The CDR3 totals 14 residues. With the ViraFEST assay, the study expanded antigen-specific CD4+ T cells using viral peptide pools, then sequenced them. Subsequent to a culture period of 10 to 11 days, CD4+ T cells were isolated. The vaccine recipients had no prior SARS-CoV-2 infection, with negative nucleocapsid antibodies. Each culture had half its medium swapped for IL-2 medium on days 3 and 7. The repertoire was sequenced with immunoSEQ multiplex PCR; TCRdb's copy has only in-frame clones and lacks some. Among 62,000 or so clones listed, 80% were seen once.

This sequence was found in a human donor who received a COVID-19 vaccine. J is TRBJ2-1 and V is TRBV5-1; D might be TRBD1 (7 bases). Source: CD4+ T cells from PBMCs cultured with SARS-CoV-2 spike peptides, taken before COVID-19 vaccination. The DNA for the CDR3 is TGCGCCAGCAGCTTAAACCAGGGGGAGGATGAGCAGTTCTTC. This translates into CASSLNQGEDEQFF.